The TCR beta chain under discussion was sequenced for a study of blood T cell repertoires in COVID-19. Study summary: COVID-19 samples from acute and convalescent phases originated in the United States, Italy and Spain. Sources were T cells, B-cell-depleted T cells, or PBMCs; the material itself was cDNA or gDNA.

Those who participated ranged in age from roughly 18 to 89 years and resided in about two dozen US areas. Libraries were prepared by immunoSEQ multiplex PCR; TCRdb keeps only in-frame clonotypes and omits some of them. The sample lists roughly 300,000 clones; approximately 90% were seen once. The CDR3 has 15 amino acids. V was cut by 7 bases and J by 1 base, with 14 bases left in between. CDR1 SEHNR and CDR2 FQNEAQ come from the germline V gene (reference sequence). The TCR originated in a woman aged 40 to 55 with acute COVID-19. V and J are TRBV7-9 and TRBJ2-1; maybe TRBD2 (5 bases). The sequencing sample was made of PBMCs or T cells enriched from blood (not recorded which). The CDR3 DNA reads as TGTGCCAGCACCCAGGACGGACTTTCCTACAATGAGCAGTTCTTC. It translates to CASTQDGLSYNEQFF.